These 10 T cell receptor beta chains originate from one sample sequenced in a study of early T cells in non-severe SARS-CoV-2 infection. TCRdb redid the calling of the 5' RACE reads with MiXCR, one entry per CDR3 protein. Here the sample spans about 76,000 distinct CDR3 sequences, 11% being singletons. The sample taken for sequencing was whole blood. These receptors came from an adult who was a healthcare worker with PCR-confirmed SARS-CoV-2 infection or an uninfected control (not recorded which).

With respect to this clonotype: This sequence may be a read error, since a much larger clone differs from it by one base. This CDR3 is missing its conserved last phenylalanine or tryptophan, likely due to a read error. This chain joins TRBV7-9 and TRBJ2-3, with a tentative D call TRBD2 (6 bases). Germline loops: CDR1 SEHNR, CDR2 FQNEAQ (reference sequence). The CDR3 spans 17 residues. V lost 2 bases, J lost 0 bases, and 15 bases lay in between. CDR3 residues: CASSLKYGGTSTDTQYL. CDR3 in DNA: TGTGCCAGCAGCTTAAAGTATGGCGGGACTAGCACAGATACGCAGTATTTA.

Many counts were recorded for this clonotype. This chain uses TRBV27 with TRBJ2-7; 7 nucleotides match TRBD2. The CDR3 contains 15 residues. V gave up 1 base and J gave up 4 bases; unmatched junction bases: 7. Germline CDR1 MNHEY, CDR2 SMNVEV (reference sequence). DNA of the CDR3: TGTGCCAGCAGTTTATGGTCTAGCGGATTGTACGAGCAGTACTTC. Protein sequence: CASSLWSSGLYEQYF.

This clonotype showed up just a few times. The chain joins TRBV7-9 to TRBJ2-7, with a weak D call TRBD2 (6 bases). The CDR3 is 14 amino acids. V was clipped by 5 bases and J by 2 bases, with 13 bases between them. Looked up from germline, CDR1 is SEHNR and CDR2 is FQNEAQ (reference sequence). CDR3 DNA: TGTGCCAGCAGCCAACGGGAGAGACCCTACGAGCAGTACTTC. The encoded protein is CASSQRERPYEQYF. Based on the CDR3 plus reference TRBV7-9 and TRBJ2-7, the full variable domain is DTGVSQNPRHKITKRGQNVTFRCDPISEHNRLYWYRQTLGQGPEFLTYFQNEAQLEKSRLLSDRFSAERPKGSFSTLEIQRTEQGDSAMYLCASSQRERPYEQYFGPGTRLTVT.

As concerns this clonotype: A read error may explain this, as a much larger clone is one base away. V and J are TRBV2 and TRBJ2-7; 8 bases align to TRBD1. The germline gives CDR1 SNHLY, CDR2 FYNNEI. This CDR3 is 14 amino acids long. V gave up 3 bases and J gave up 9 bases; unmatched junction bases: 10. This CDR3 reads CASSEARGRPGQYF. In nucleotides, the CDR3 is TGTGCCAGCAGTGAGGCCAGGGGGCGACCCGGGCAGTACTTC.

V usage is TRBV7-2 and J usage is TRBJ2-3; 8 bases fit TRBD2. The CDR3 covers 15 residues. Trimming took 5 bases from V and 4 from J; bases not matched to a gene: 8. Germline CDR1 and CDR2: SGHTA and FQGNSA. Written as DNA, the CDR3 is TGTGCCAGCAGCCCCCCCGGGGGGGCAGCAGATACGCAGTATTTT. Translated: CASSPPGGAADTQYF.

The table lists this clonotype with many counts. This sequence joins TRBV12-3 or TRBV12-4 and TRBJ2-7; D not certain. The length of the CDR3 is 12 residues. V gave up 1 base and J gave up 2 bases, with 3 bases separating them. CDR3: CASSLDPYEQYF. In DNA form, the CDR3 reads TGTGCCAGCAGTTTAGATCCCTACGAGCAGTACTTC.

Many counts were recorded for this clonotype. This chain links TRBV20-1 with TRBJ1-5; 7 nucleotides align to TRBD1. CDR3 size: 13 residues. Trimming removed 4 bases from V and 1 base from J; junction bases left unmatched: 1. Per the germline V gene, CDR1 is DFQATT and CDR2 is SNEGSKA (reference sequence). CDR3 in amino acids: CSATGGSNQPQHF. In DNA, the CDR3 is TGCAGTGCTACAGGGGGGAGCAATCAGCCCCAGCATTTT.

The chain links TRBV20-1 to TRBJ1-5; D might be TRBD1 (5 bases). CDR1 is DFQATT and CDR2 is SNEGSKA in the germline V gene (reference sequence). The CDR3 is 17 amino acids. V was shortened by 5 bases and J by 0 bases, with 20 bases between the two germline ends. The CDR3 spells CSALKTGTVNSNQPQHF. CDR3 bases: TGCAGTGCTCTGAAAACCGGGACGGTTAATAGCAATCAGCCCCAGCATTTT.

The chain carries TRBV7-2 and TRBJ1-2; unclear D gene. This CDR3 contains 13 residues. Germline-derived CDR1 and CDR2 are SGHTA and FQGNSA. Trimming took 2 bases from V and 6 from J, leaving 10 bases between them. The CDR3 nucleotides read TGTGCCAGCAGCTTATACGACATCGATGGCTACACCTTC. Translating gives CASSLYDIDGYTF. The variable domain in full, completed from reference TRBV7-2 and TRBJ1-2, reads GAGVSQSPSNKVTEKGKDVELRCDPISGHTALYWYRQSLGQGLEFLIYFQGNSAPDKSGLPSDRFSAERTGGSVSTLTIQRTQQEDSAVYLCASSLYDIDGYTFGSGTRLTVV.

About this clonotype: A junction end diverges from the germline sequence, so it may reflect a read error. This sequence joins TRBV10-3 and TRBJ1-5; D remains ambiguous. This CDR3 has 16 amino acids. The V gene's germline CDR1 is ENHRY and CDR2 SYGVKD. CDR3 in amino acids: CAISEMEADSNQPQHF. CDR3 nucleotide sequence: TGTGCCATAAGTGAGATGGAGGCAGATAGCAATCAGCCCCAGCATTTT.